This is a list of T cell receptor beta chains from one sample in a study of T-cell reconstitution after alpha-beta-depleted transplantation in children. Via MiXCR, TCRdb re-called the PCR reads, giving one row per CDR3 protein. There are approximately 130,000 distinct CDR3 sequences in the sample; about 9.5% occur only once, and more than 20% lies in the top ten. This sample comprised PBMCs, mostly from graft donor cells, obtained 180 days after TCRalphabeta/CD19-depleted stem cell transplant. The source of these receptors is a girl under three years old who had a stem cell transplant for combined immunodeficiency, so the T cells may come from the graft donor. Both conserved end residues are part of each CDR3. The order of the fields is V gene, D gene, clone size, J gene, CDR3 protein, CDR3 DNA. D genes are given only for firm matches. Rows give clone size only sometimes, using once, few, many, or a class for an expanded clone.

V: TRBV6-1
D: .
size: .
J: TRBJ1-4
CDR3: CASRQGPEKLFF
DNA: TGTGCCAGCAGACAAGGGCCTGAAAAACTGTTTTTT

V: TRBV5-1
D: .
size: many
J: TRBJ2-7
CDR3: CASSPPGAAWYEQYF
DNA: TGCGCCAGCAGCCCTCCCGGGGCAGCTTGGTACGAGCAGTACTTC

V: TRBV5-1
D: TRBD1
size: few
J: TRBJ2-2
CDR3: CASSLDPGTGGTGELFF
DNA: TGCGCCAGCAGCCTTGACCCCGGGACAGGGGGCACCGGGGAGCTGTTTTTT

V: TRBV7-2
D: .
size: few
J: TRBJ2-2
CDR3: CASSIDSGATGELFF
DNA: TGTGCCAGCAGTATAGACAGTGGGGCTACCGGGGAGCTGTTTTTT

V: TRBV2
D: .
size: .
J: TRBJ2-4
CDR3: CASSVRANIQYF
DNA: TGTGCCAGCAGTGTCAGGGCCAACATTCAGTACTTC

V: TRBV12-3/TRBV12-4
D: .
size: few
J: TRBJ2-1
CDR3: CASSVEGGTYNEQFF
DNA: TGTGCCAGCAGTGTCGAGGGTGGTACCTACAATGAGCAGTTCTTC

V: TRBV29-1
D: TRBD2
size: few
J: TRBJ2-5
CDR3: CSVVVSGSRETQYF
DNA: TGCAGCGTTGTTGTTAGCGGGAGCCGGGAGACCCAGTACTTC

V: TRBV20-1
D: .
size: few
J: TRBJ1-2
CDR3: CSARDGAVNYGYTF
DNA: TGCAGTGCTAGAGATGGGGCAGTTAACTATGGCTACACCTTC

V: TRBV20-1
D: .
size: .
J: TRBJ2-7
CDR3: CSARGQAGLSYEQYF
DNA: TGCAGTGCTAGGGGTCAAGCGGGCCTCTCCTACGAGCAGTACTTC

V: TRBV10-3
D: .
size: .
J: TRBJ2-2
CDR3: CAISEIRVNTGELFF
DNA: TGTGCCATCAGTGAGATCCGGGTGAACACCGGGGAGCTGTTTTTT

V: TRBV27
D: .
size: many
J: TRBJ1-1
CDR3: CASSLALNTEAFF
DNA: TGTGCCAGCAGTCTAGCCTTGAACACTGAAGCTTTCTTT

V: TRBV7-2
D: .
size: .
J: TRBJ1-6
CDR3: CASSLVEFSPLHF
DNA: TGTGCCAGCAGCTTAGTCGAGTTTTCACCCCTCCACTTT

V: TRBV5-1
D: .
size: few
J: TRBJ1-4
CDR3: CASSLAGGGLNEKLFF
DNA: TGCGCCAGCAGCTTGGCCGGCGGGGGCCTTAATGAAAAACTGTTTTTT

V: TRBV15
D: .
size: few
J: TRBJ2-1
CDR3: CATEGSHYNEQFF
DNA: TGTGCCACCGAGGGATCACACTACAATGAGCAGTTCTTC

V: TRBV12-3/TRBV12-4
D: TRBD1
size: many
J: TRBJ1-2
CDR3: CASSSVTGAFNGYTF
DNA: TGTGCCAGCAGTTCCGTGACAGGGGCTTTCAATGGCTACACCTTC

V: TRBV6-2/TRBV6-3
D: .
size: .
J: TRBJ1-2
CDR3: CASSFSPHRAYGYTF
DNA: TGTGCCAGCAGTTTCTCTCCCCACAGGGCCTATGGCTACACCTTC

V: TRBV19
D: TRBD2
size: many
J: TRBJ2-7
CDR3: CASSDPGLAHYEQYF
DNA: TGTGCCAGTAGTGATCCGGGACTAGCACACTACGAGCAGTACTTC

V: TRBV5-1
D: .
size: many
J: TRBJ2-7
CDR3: CASSQAQGSSTYEQYF
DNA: TGCGCCAGCAGCCAGGCCCAGGGCTCGTCAACCTACGAGCAGTACTTC

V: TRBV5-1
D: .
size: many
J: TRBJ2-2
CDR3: CASSLGLDTGELFF
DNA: TGCGCCAGCAGCTTGGGATTAGACACCGGGGAGCTGTTTTTT

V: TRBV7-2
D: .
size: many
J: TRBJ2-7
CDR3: CASSLGRGSSYEQYF
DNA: TGTGCCAGCAGCCTTGGCAGGGGATCTTCCTACGAGCAGTACTTC

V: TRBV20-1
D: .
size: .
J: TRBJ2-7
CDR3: CSARGPSTFYEQYF
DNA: TGCAGTGCTAGAGGTCCAAGTACCTTCTACGAGCAGTACTTC

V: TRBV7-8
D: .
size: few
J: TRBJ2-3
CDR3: CASRHFGDPTDTQYF
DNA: TGTGCCAGCAGGCATTTCGGGGATCCCACAGATACGCAGTATTTT

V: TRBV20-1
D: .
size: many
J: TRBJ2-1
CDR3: CSARGDLYNEQFF
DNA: TGCAGTGCTAGAGGGGACCTCTACAATGAGCAGTTCTTC

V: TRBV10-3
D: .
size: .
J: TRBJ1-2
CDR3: CAISDSPADSGYTF
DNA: TGTGCCATCAGTGACTCCCCGGCGGACTCTGGCTACACCTTC